The 28 T cell receptor beta chains in this list originate from one sample, sequenced in a study of long-term antiretroviral therapy in people with HIV. Researchers report immunoSEQ v3.0 was run at survey level. Sequenced by immunoSEQ multiplex PCR; TCRdb stores in-frame clones only, minus some. The table shows some 29,000 clones, with 70% to 90% occurring only once. The sample was unsorted PBMCs, taken 3.2 years before starting antiretroviral therapy. Receptor source: a man aged 45-65 years with HIV.

This clone was picked up one time. The rearrangement joins TRBV6-1 to TRBJ1-1; possibly TRBD1 for D (6 bases). Germline CDR1 MNHNS, CDR2 SASEGT. This CDR3 has 13 residues. The V gene lost 6 bases and the J gene lost 4 bases, with 12 bases spanning the gap. The CDR3 spells CASSLGQLTEAFF. CDR3 nucleotide sequence: TGTGCCAGCAGCCTTGGACAGCTCACTGAAGCTTTCTTT.

The CDR3 DNA is TGTGCCAGCAGTTTCTATATCAGGGGTGAAGATACGCAGTATTTT. Encoded protein: CASSFYIRGEDTQYF. The chain employs TRBV28 and TRBJ2-3; a weak D match, TRBD1 (6 bases). This CDR3 contains 15 residues. Trimming took off 3 bases at V and 5 bases at J, with 15 bases between the two ends. CDR1 is MDHEN and CDR2 is SYDVKM in the germline V gene.

The rearrangement joins TRBV10-1 to TRBJ2-1; D possibly corresponds to TRBD1 (5 bases). Per germline, CDR1 WNHNN and CDR2 SYGVQD (reference sequence). V gave up 2 bases and J gave up 8 bases, with 7 bases separating them. The CDR3 sequence is 12 residues long. This chain's CDR3 is CASSEQGDEQFF. The CDR3 DNA follows: TGCGCCAGCAGTGAGCAAGGGGATGAGCAGTTCTTC.

The chain has TRBV5-1 and TRBJ2-1, with D unclear. Looked up from germline, CDR1 is SGHRS and CDR2 is YFSETQ. There are 15 residues in the CDR3. The V and J ends lost 0 bases and 0 bases respectively, with 7 bases between them. This CDR3 reads CASSLDRPSYNEQFF. Here the CDR3 DNA reads TGCGCCAGCAGCTTGGATCGTCCCTCCTACAATGAGCAGTTCTTC. The full variable domain, its missing parts supplied by reference TRBV5-1 and TRBJ2-1, is KAGVTQTPRYLIKTRGQQVTLSCSPISGHRSVSWYQQTPGQGLQFLFEYFSETQRNKGNFPGRFSGRQFSNSRSEMNVSTLELGDSALYLCASSLDRPSYNEQFFGPGTRLTVL.

The gene calls are TRBV29-1 and TRBJ2-1; TRBD1 aligns across 8 bases. CDR1 is SQVTM and CDR2 is ANQGSEA in the germline V gene. There are 15 residues in the CDR3. V lost 7 bases, J lost 0 bases, and 8 bases stayed unmatched. CDR3 nucleotide sequence: TGCAGCGCCCAAGGGACAGGTAGCTCCTACAATGAGCAGTTCTTC. This encodes CSAQGTGSSYNEQFF.

The chain carries TRBV4-1 and TRBJ2-2; tentatively, D is TRBD2 (5 bases). V lost 1 base and J 7 bases, leaving 13 bases between the germline ends. This CDR3 spans 15 amino acids. Germline CDR1 reads MGHRA; CDR2 reads YSYEKL. CDR3 loop: CASSQADSDGGELFF. Written as DNA, the CDR3 is TGCGCCAGCAGCCAAGCGGACTCCGACGGCGGGGAGCTGTTTTTT.

The V call is TRBV27, the J call TRBJ2-1, with D possibly matching TRBD2 (6 bases). V lost 6 bases to trimming and J lost 1 base, with 16 bases between them. The CDR3 totals 16 residues. Germline V CDR1 and CDR2: MNHEY, SMNVEV (reference sequence). The CDR3 DNA follows: TGTGCCAGCAGCAGCGTCAGCGGGCGATCCTACAATGAGCAGTTCTTC. Amino acids: CASSSVSGRSYNEQFF.

By frequency in the sample, this clone is large. The genes are TRBV27 and TRBJ1-2; D ambiguous. Germline V lookup: CDR1 MNHEY, CDR2 SMNVEV (reference sequence). This CDR3 is built from 14 residues. Trimming took off 1 base at V and 6 bases at J, with 12 bases between the two ends. CDR3 residues: CASSLFGGGHGYTF. The CDR3 region has the DNA TGTGCCAGCAGTTTATTTGGCGGAGGCCATGGCTACACCTTC.

The gene calls are TRBV6-5 and TRBJ2-7, with TRBD1 as a possible D gene (5 bases). V was pared by 6 bases and J by 7 bases, with 19 bases between. Germline lookup yields CDR1 MNHEY and CDR2 SVGAGI. CDR3 length: 14 residues. CDR3 in DNA: TGTGCCAGCAGCTCCCCAGGGTTGCGGCGGGAGCAGTACTTC. This encodes CASSSPGLRREQYF.

This chain connects TRBV29-1 to TRBJ1-2; TRBD1 matches at 9 bases. The CDR3 runs 11 residues. Losses at the gene ends were 4 bases for V and 8 bases for J; bases not matched to a gene: 2. Germline V gene data show CDR1 as SQVTM and CDR2 as ANQGSEA. The CDR3 region is CSVGQGGGYTF. The CDR3 coding sequence is TGCAGCGTTGGACAGGGGGGCGGCTACACCTTC.

The chain links TRBV4-3 to TRBJ1-2; TRBD1 matches at 8 bases. The CDR3 length is 16 residues. Germline CDR1 LGHNA, CDR2 YSLEER. The junction had 10 bases not matched to a gene; V was cut back by 1 base and J by 6 bases. The chain's CDR3 is CASSQAQGQGSDGYTF. CDR3 sequence (DNA): TGCGCCAGCAGCCAAGCTCAAGGACAGGGCTCGGATGGCTACACCTTC.

This chain uses TRBV5-6 with TRBJ2-1; D may correspond to TRBD1 or TRBD2 (5 bases each). The ends were cut back, 4 bases at V and 15 bases at J, with 20 bases in the middle. The germline CDR1 and CDR2 sequences are SGHDT and YYEEEE. This CDR3 comprises 13 residues. In nucleotides, the CDR3 is TGTGCCAGCAGCAAACCGGTTGGCAGGGAGTGGTTCTTC. It yields the protein CASSKPVGREWFF.

The chain couples TRBV11-3 to TRBJ2-7; 9 bases agree with TRBD1. The junction had 7 bases not matched to a gene; V was cut back by 5 bases and J by 5 bases. There are 14 residues in the CDR3. Looked up from germline, CDR1 is SGHNT and CDR2 is YENEEA. In DNA form, the CDR3 reads TGTGCCAGCAGCGACCGGGACAGGGACCACGAGCAGTACTTC. It is translated as CASSDRDRDHEQYF.

The CDR3 reads CASSGTSGGETQYF. In DNA form, the CDR3 reads TGCGCCAGCAGCGGGACTAGCGGGGGGGAGACCCAGTACTTC. The chain carries TRBV5-1 and TRBJ2-5, with TRBD2 identical over 15 bases. CDR3 length equals 14 residues. CDR1 is SGHRS, CDR2 YFSETQ, per germline. V shed 4 bases, J shed 5 bases, and the junction held 0 bases outside the gene matches.

The chain joins TRBV2 to TRBJ1-2, with 9 bases aligning to TRBD1. In germline, CDR1 is SNHLY, CDR2 FYNNEI. Unmatched junction bases numbered 20, after V lost 5 bases and J lost 4 bases. This CDR3 contains 19 residues. CDR3 region: CASSYDKRTGQGQIYGYTF. CDR3 coding DNA: TGTGCCAGCAGTTACGATAAGAGGACTGGACAGGGGCAGATCTATGGCTACACCTTC.

This chain connects TRBV6-5 to TRBJ1-2; TRBD1 matches at 11 bases. Per the germline V gene, CDR1 is MNHEY and CDR2 is SVGAGI. CDR3 size: 16 residues. V gave up 1 base and J gave up 2 bases; unmatched junction bases: 3. The chain's CDR3 is CASSYYRDRGNYGYTF. The CDR3 DNA reads as TGTGCCAGCAGTTACTACCGGGACAGGGGGAACTATGGCTACACCTTC.

This rearrangement joins TRBV5-1 to TRBJ2-2, with D perhaps matching TRBD2 (7 bases). The CDR3 runs 16 residues. The germline CDR1 and CDR2 sequences are SGHRS and YFSETQ. The V and J ends lost 0 bases and 2 bases respectively, with 11 bases between them. The CDR3 nucleotides read TGCGCCAGCAGCTTGGGCGGGGGCCCTAACACCGGGGAGCTGTTTTTT. As protein: CASSLGGGPNTGELFF.

DNA for the CDR3: TGTGCCATCAGTGGAGACAGGCCCGGGGACTATGGCTACACCTTC. It is translated as CAISGDRPGDYGYTF. The rearrangement links TRBV10-3 to TRBJ1-2; D is perhaps TRBD1 (6 bases). The ends were cut back, 4 bases at V and 3 bases at J, with 15 bases in the middle. The CDR3 is made up of 15 amino acids. In germline, CDR1 is ENHRY, CDR2 SYGVKD.

The rearrangement links TRBV29-1 to TRBJ2-7; D may be TRBD2 (6 bases). Trimming cost V 5 bases and J 2 bases, with 16 bases left between them. This CDR3 region has 14 residues. Germline CDR1 and CDR2: SQVTM and ANQGSEA. DNA for the CDR3: TGCAGCGTTCTCGACGGGAGCGGAACCTACGAGCAGTACTTC. Translated, it gives CSVLDGSGTYEQYF.

The chain recombines TRBV18 with TRBJ2-2; no clear D gene. Germline CDR1 reads KGHSH; CDR2 reads LQKENI. V dropped 3 bases and J dropped 6 bases, with 8 bases sitting between them. This CDR3 is 13 amino acids long. CDR3 bases: TGTGCCAGCTCACCGACCCCTGCCGGGGAGCTGTTTTTT. This encodes CASSPTPAGELFF.

This chain uses TRBV29-1 with TRBJ2-2; a possible D gene is TRBD1 (6 bases). The CDR3 covers 15 residues. CDR1 SQVTM and CDR2 ANQGSEA come from the germline V gene. V gave up 6 bases and J gave up 5 bases, with 19 bases separating them. The CDR3 DNA sequence: TGCAGCGTCCGCCTAGTAGTAGGGGGTACCGGGGAGCTGTTTTTT. It is translated as CSVRLVVGGTGELFF.

This rearrangement joins TRBV19 to TRBJ2-7, with 10 nucleotides matching TRBD1. With 5 bases clipped from V and 4 bases from J, the junction kept 8 bases outside the gene matches. This CDR3 comprises 15 residues. CDR1 LNHDA and CDR2 SQIVND come from the germline V gene (reference sequence). As DNA, the CDR3 is TGTGCCAGTAGTGGCAGACAGGGGGCGCGATACGAGCAGTACTTC. Its protein product is CASSGRQGARYEQYF.

The sample holds one count of this clone. The CDR3 coding sequence is TGTGCCAGCAGCTTACTCACGGGGGACACCGGGGAGCTGTTTTTT. It specifies CASSLLTGDTGELFF. This chain connects TRBV11-2 to TRBJ2-2; maybe TRBD2 (6 bases). Germline V CDR1 and CDR2: SGHAT, FQNNGV. Trimming removed 2 bases from V and 3 bases from J, with 10 bases in between. The CDR3 has 15 residues.

This sequence joins TRBV6-6 and TRBJ2-3, with D possibly TRBD2 on 6 matching bases. CDR3 length equals 13 residues. Trimming cost V 6 bases and J 2 bases, with 9 bases left between them. Germline CDR1 MNHNY, CDR2 SVGAGI (reference sequence). The CDR3 nucleotides are TGTGCCAGCAGACGGGACTCCACAGATACGCAGTATTTT. Its protein is CASRRDSTDTQYF.

This clone is a singleton in its sample. The chain has TRBV29-1 and TRBJ1-4, with 7 bases identical to TRBD1. The CDR3 spans 13 residues. CDR1 SQVTM and CDR2 ANQGSEA come from the germline V gene. With V trimmed by 3 bases and J by 8 bases, 6 bases remained unmatched. CDR3 sequence reads: CSVETGNVEKLFF. The CDR3 nucleotides read TGCAGCGTTGAGACAGGGAATGTCGAAAAACTGTTTTTT.

This chain uses TRBV25-1 with TRBJ2-5; 12 positions agree with TRBD2. After removal of 2 bases from V and 4 bases from J, the junction contained 8 bases not matched to a gene. The germline gives CDR1 MGHDK, CDR2 SYGVNS. The CDR3 extends over 17 amino acids. Here the CDR3 reads CASSEPKTSGGGETQYF. The CDR3 DNA reads TGTGCCAGCAGTGAACCCAAGACTAGCGGGGGAGGAGAGACCCAGTACTTC. The full variable domain, completed using reference TRBV25-1 and TRBJ2-5, is EADIYQTPRYLVIGTGKKITLECSQTMGHDKMYWYQQDPGMELHLIHYSYGVNSTEKGDLSSESTVSRIRTEHFPLTLESARPSHTSQYLCASSEPKTSGGGETQYFGPGTRLLVL.

The chain couples TRBV4-1 to TRBJ2-3; weak D call: TRBD2 (6 bases). Germline values: CDR1 MGHRA, CDR2 YSYEKL. This CDR3 has 15 amino acids. The V and J ends lost 1 base and 6 bases respectively, with 14 bases between them. The CDR3 loop is CASSQVGSGVDTQYF. CDR3 nucleotides: TGCGCCAGCAGCCAAGTGGGTTCGGGGGTGGATACGCAGTATTTT.

This chain links TRBV30 with TRBJ2-5; 8 positions agree with TRBD1. The germline gives CDR1 GTSNPN, CDR2 SVGIG (reference sequence). The CDR3 spans 13 residues. V shed 3 bases and J 5 bases; nucleotides not matched to a gene: 5. CDR3: CAWSGTGPETQYF. DNA for the CDR3: TGTGCCTGGAGCGGGACAGGCCCGGAGACCCAGTACTTC.